The 24 T cell receptor beta chains reported below all come from one sample, sequenced in a study of shared clonotypes between healthy human individuals (TCRdb year 2020). The library relied on the immunoSEQ multiplex PCR assay. The immuneACCESS repertoire file appears here via TCRdb, limited to in-frame rearrangements. These files lack a portion of the clones; in checked studies, under half of the deficit traces to unresolved V genes, and the cause of the others is not known. The table for this sample lists about 110,000 clones; 68% of them were counted only once. The ten largest clones represent almost 25% of the sample. Input material: memory CD8+ T cells sorted from blood. This specimen's cell subset or site label, per the study, means: CD45RO+ cells pooled with CCR7-negative TemRA cells. The receptors originated from a woman in her thirties in good health.

This sequence joins TRBV19 and TRBJ1-2; TRBD1 is a possible D gene (6 bases). This CDR3 spans 14 amino acids. Per germline, CDR1 LNHDA and CDR2 SQIVND (reference sequence). V lost 7 bases and J 3 bases, leaving 15 bases between the germline ends. This CDR3 reads CASTIGGLDYGYTF. In DNA, the CDR3 is TGTGCCAGTACCATCGGGGGGCTTGACTATGGCTACACCTTC. The complete variable domain, with remaining parts taken from reference TRBV19 and TRBJ1-2, reads DGGITQSPKYLFRKEGQNVTLSCEQNLNHDAMYWYRQDPGQGLRLIYYSQIVNDFQKGDIAEGYSVSREKKESFPLTVTSAQKNPTAFYLCASTIGGLDYGYTFGSGTRLTVV.

The gene calls are TRBV28 and TRBJ2-1, with D perhaps matching TRBD2 (5 bases). Trimming removed 8 bases at V and 5 bases at J, with 16 bases between. The germline V gene has CDR1 MDHEN and CDR2 SYDVKM. This CDR3 has 14 amino acids. The CDR3 sequence: CASRGPSWDNEQFF. In DNA, the CDR3 is TGTGCCAGCCGCGGGCCCTCCTGGGACAATGAGCAGTTCTTC.

The genes are TRBV9 and TRBJ2-5; 9 bases match TRBD2. Germline trimming cut 0 bases from V and 4 bases from J; bases unmatched to any gene: 7. CDR3 length: 16 amino acids. Per the germline V gene, CDR1 is SGDLS and CDR2 is YYNGEE. CDR3 region: CASSVGGAGGAETQYF. The CDR3 region has the DNA TGTGCCAGCAGCGTAGGGGGAGCGGGAGGCGCAGAGACCCAGTACTTC.

This rearrangement joins TRBV7-6 to TRBJ2-7; TRBD1 matches 10 bases. V shed 5 bases and J 3 bases; nucleotides not matched to a gene: 1. This CDR3 is built from 13 residues. Germline V CDR1 and CDR2: SGHVS, FNYEAQ. CDR3 DNA: TGTGCCAGCAGCCGGGACAGGGGCTACGAGCAGTACTTC. Encoded protein: CASSRDRGYEQYF.

CDR3 residues: CATSSVGGGYNEQFF. The CDR3 DNA sequence: TGTGCCACCAGCAGCGTAGGCGGGGGGTACAATGAGCAGTTCTTC. This sequence joins TRBV15 and TRBJ2-1, with 8 nucleotides matching TRBD2. CDR1 is LNHNV, CDR2 YYDKDF, per germline (reference sequence). The CDR3 runs 15 residues. Trimming cost V 3 bases and J 4 bases; bases outside gene matches: 5.

This clone turned up a few times. The chain recombines TRBV11-3 with TRBJ2-1; D gene unclear. Trimming shortened V by 1 base and J by 0 bases, and 13 bases separated the two germline ends. This CDR3 has 17 residues. Germline V gene lookup returns CDR1 SGHNT and CDR2 YENEEA. The CDR3 coding sequence is TGTGCCAGCAGCTTAGGGCCTCAGGAGAGCTCCTACAATGAGCAGTTCTTC. Its translation: CASSLGPQESSYNEQFF.

The rearrangement joins TRBV9 to TRBJ1-1; D is undetermined. This CDR3 spans 13 amino acids. Germline V CDR1 and CDR2: SGDLS, YYNGEE. V was trimmed by 7 bases and J by 5 bases, leaving 15 bases between them. The CDR3: CASGRGGETEAFF. In DNA, the CDR3 is TGTGCCAGCGGACGGGGAGGAGAAACTGAAGCTTTCTTT. The variable domain in full, completed from reference TRBV9 and TRBJ1-1, reads DSGVTQTPKHLITATGQRVTLRCSPRSGDLSVYWYQQSLDQGLQFLIQYYNGEERAKGNILERFSAQQFPDLHSELNLSSLELGDSALYFCASGRGGETEAFFGQGTRLTVV.

The rearrangement uses TRBV5-6 and TRBJ2-7; 10 bases match TRBD1. Germline CDR1 SGHDT, CDR2 YYEEEE. The V and J ends lost 0 bases and 7 bases, in that order; junction bases with no gene match: 7. CDR3 length equals 15 residues. CDR3 region: CASSLDGQGDGEQYF. For the CDR3, the DNA is TGTGCCAGCAGCTTGGACGGACAGGGGGACGGGGAGCAGTACTTC.

This chain links TRBV9 with TRBJ1-4, with 8 bases that match TRBD1. Losses at the gene ends were 5 bases for V and 6 bases for J; bases not matched to a gene: 12. This CDR3 spans 16 amino acids. In germline, CDR1 is SGDLS, CDR2 YYNGEE. The CDR3 region is CASSSPRTGNHEKLFF. CDR3 nucleotide sequence: TGTGCCAGCAGTTCCCCTAGGACAGGGAATCATGAAAAACTGTTTTTT.

The V and J genes are TRBV5-1 and TRBJ2-7; D is possibly TRBD1 (6 bases). Germline-derived CDR1 and CDR2 are SGHRS and YFSETQ. Trimming removed 0 bases at V and 3 bases at J, with 13 bases between. The length of the CDR3 is 15 residues. Written as DNA, the CDR3 is TGCGCCAGCAGCTTGGTCAGGGGATGGGACTACGAGCAGTACTTC. It is translated as CASSLVRGWDYEQYF.

The chain links TRBV9 to TRBJ1-1; possibly TRBD1 for D (5 bases). The CDR3 length is 15 residues. Germline V gives CDR1 SGDLS, CDR2 YYNGEE. V shed 4 bases and J shed 1 base, with 14 bases lying between them. The chain's CDR3 is CASSPRGSGNTEAFF. CDR3 DNA sequence: TGTGCCAGCAGCCCTAGGGGAAGTGGGAACACTGAAGCTTTCTTT.

This clone has a count of ten or more. The chain is built from TRBV15 and TRBJ2-7; 12 bases match TRBD1. This CDR3 has 16 amino acids. J lost 5 bases, V lost 3 bases, and 8 bases had no gene match. Germline loops: CDR1 LNHNV, CDR2 YYDKDF (reference sequence). Written as DNA, the CDR3 is TGTGCCACCAGCAGCGCATTCGGGACAGGGGGCCACGAGCAGTACTTC. Protein sequence: CATSSAFGTGGHEQYF.

There are many counts of this clone. Other nucleotide sequences from this sample produce the same CDR3. This rearrangement joins TRBV9 to TRBJ1-2; tentatively, D is TRBD1 (5 bases). Per the germline V gene, CDR1 is SGDLS and CDR2 is YYNGEE. The CDR3 is 13 amino acids. V lost 0 bases and J lost 2, with 5 bases in between. CDR3 in amino acids: CASSVGGNYGYTF. The DNA for the CDR3 is TGTGCCAGCAGCGTAGGGGGGAACTATGGCTACACCTTC.

The chain uses TRBV21-1 and TRBJ1-5. TRBV21-1 counts as a pseudogene. The CDR3 has 14 residues. The CDR3 coding sequence is TGTGCCACCACGACGGAGAATAGCAATCAGCCCCAGCATTTT. Its protein product is CATTTENSNQPQHF.

This clone was detected a few times. The chain is built from TRBV19 and TRBJ1-4, with no clear D. V shed 4 bases and J shed 5 bases, with 14 bases lying between them. This CDR3 contains 15 residues. CDR1 is LNHDA and CDR2 is SQIVND in the germline V gene (reference sequence). The CDR3 reads CASSTTETENEKLFF. CDR3 DNA: TGTGCCAGTAGTACTACCGAGACGGAGAATGAAAAACTGTTTTTT.

V usage is TRBV2 and J usage is TRBJ1-2, with D possibly matching TRBD1 (6 bases). CDR1 is SNHLY, CDR2 FYNNEI, per germline. The V end lost 6 bases, the J end lost 6 bases, and 35 bases lay between the germline ends. The CDR3 totals 20 residues. The CDR3 DNA sequence: TGTGCCAGCAGGGAAACGTACAGGGCTTGGTCCAGCAGTAAACAAGATGGCTACACCTTC. It yields the protein CASRETYRAWSSSKQDGYTF.

This rearrangement joins TRBV29-1 to TRBJ2-2; TRBD1 agrees at 9 bases. Germline CDR1 SQVTM, CDR2 ANQGSEA. Germline trimming cut 8 bases from V and 6 bases from J; bases unmatched to any gene: 4. The CDR3 has 12 amino acids. Written as DNA, the CDR3 is TGCAGCTCCCGACAGGGGGCCGGGGAGCTGTTTTTT. Translation gives CSSRQGAGELFF.

V gene TRBV10-1 combines with J gene TRBJ2-1, with D hard to call. CDR3 length: 13 residues. From germline, CDR1 is WNHNN and CDR2 SYGVQD (reference sequence). Trimming removed 7 bases from V and 0 bases from J, with 7 bases in between. In DNA form, the CDR3 reads TGCGCCAGCATCAAGAGCTCCTACAATGAGCAGTTCTTC. This codes for CASIKSSYNEQFF.

V gene TRBV7-9 combines with J gene TRBJ1-3, with D tentatively TRBD1 (5 bases). V lost 1 base and J 4 bases, leaving 23 bases between the germline ends. There are 19 residues in the CDR3. The germline gives CDR1 SEHNR, CDR2 FQNEAQ (reference sequence). The DNA of the CDR3 is TGTGCCAGCAGCTTAGATCAAGGGCGATCGGGGGTAATCGGAAACACCATATATTTT. It specifies CASSLDQGRSGVIGNTIYF.

This clone was seen a single time. This likely came from a read error, as a far larger clone is one base away. The identical CDR3 is also encoded by other nucleotide sequences in the sample. The rearrangement joins TRBV5-1 to TRBJ2-1; D remains ambiguous. Per the germline V gene, CDR1 is SGHRS and CDR2 is YFSETQ. This CDR3 region has 12 residues. V dropped 6 bases and J dropped 5 bases, with 9 bases sitting between them. Written as DNA, the CDR3 is TGCGCCAGCAATTCGTATGACAATGAGCAGTTCTTC. This gives the protein CASNSYDNEQFF.

This chain's CDR3 is CASTSSYEQYF. CDR3 DNA: TGTGCCAGCACAAGTTCCTACGAGCAGTACTTC. The rearrangement joins TRBV28 to TRBJ2-7; the D is unclear. The CDR3 contains 11 residues. In germline, CDR1 is MDHEN, CDR2 SYDVKM. Trimming pared 7 bases from V and 1 base from J, leaving 5 bases between.

The chain joins TRBV5-6 to TRBJ2-3; 11 nucleotides agree with TRBD2. The J segment lost 7 bases and the V segment lost 2 bases, leaving 3 bases of the junction unmatched. Germline V CDR1 and CDR2: SGHDT, YYEEEE. The CDR3 is 14 residues long. CDR3 amino acids: CASSFTSGSYTQYF. CDR3 coding DNA: TGTGCCAGCAGCTTTACTAGCGGGAGTTATACGCAGTATTTT.

This chain joins TRBV13 and TRBJ2-7; tentatively, D is TRBD2 (5 bases). The germline CDR1 and CDR2 sequences are PRHDT and FYEKMQ (reference sequence). V gave up 5 bases and J gave up 4 bases, with 12 bases separating them. CDR3 length: 13 residues. Here the CDR3 reads CASSPGVSYEQYF. CDR3 DNA sequence: TGTGCCAGCAGCCCCGGGGTTAGTTACGAGCAGTACTTC.

A few counts support this clone. The CDR3, as DNA: TGTGCCAGCAGCACCCTCCAGGGGGCTACTACTGGAAACACCATATATTTT. It is translated as CASSTLQGATTGNTIYF. The rearrangement uses TRBV5-4 and TRBJ1-3, with 8 bases fitting TRBD1. J lost 2 bases, V lost 4 bases, and 11 bases had no gene match. CDR3 length: 17 residues. The germline V gene has CDR1 SGHNT and CDR2 YYREEE (reference sequence).